This T cell receptor (beta chain) was captured by sequencing in a study of cytomegalovirus exposure and HLA in healthy donors. Study details: Both the approximately 120 validation repertoires and the approximately 700 first-cohort repertoires used the same platform, as reported by a later analysis.

The length of the CDR3 is 19 residues. The germline V gene encodes CDR1 SGHTS and CDR2 YDEGEE. V was cut by 1 base and J by 0 bases, with 20 bases left in between. Some clones are missing from TCRdb's copy, which holds only in-frame ones; the method was immunoSEQ multiplex PCR. The sample carries 260,000 or so clones, over 75% recorded once. The study's findings and limits: Under in vitro conditions, three CMV-associated chains were confirmed as specific for CMV antigens. Reported performance of the classifier showed diagnosis of cytomegalovirus status with high specificity and sensitivity.

Turning to this clone: Its target is unknown.

Sequenced input: PBMCs. The V call is TRBV5-8, the J call TRBJ2-1, with D possibly TRBD2 on 5 matching bases. The source of this sequence is a woman younger than 35 in good health and CMV-seronegative. For the CDR3, the DNA is TGTGCCAGCAGCTTGTCGGTTTGGATCGGCACTAGCTCCTACAATGAGCAGTTCTTC. This gives the protein CASSLSVWIGTSSYNEQFF.